The subject of this entry is one TCR beta chain. TCRbeta libraries were built with three rounds of nested PCR, modified from ARM-PCR. TCRdb recomputed calls from the multiplex PCR reads with MiXCR, one row per CDR3 protein. The sample lists roughly 75,000 distinct CDR3 sequences, over 70% occurring once. This sample was taken from a study of tumor and adjacent non-tumor tissue in lung cancer. RNA was extracted from bulk tissue without any cell sorting. Trimming removed 1 base at V and 9 bases at J, with 9 bases between. This CDR3 region has 12 residues. Sequenced material: lung tumor tissue. V gene TRBV12-3 or TRBV12-4 combines with J gene TRBJ2-5; D is uncertain. The clonotype originates from a woman between 50 and 59 years old with non-small cell lung cancer. The CDR3 region has the DNA TGTGCCAGCAGTTTAGTCATTGGGGCCCAGTACTTC. It specifies CASSLVIGAQYF.